This T cell receptor beta chain was observed in a study of Ad26.COV2.S vaccination and SARS-CoV-2 variants. Study-level background: By the intramuscular route, Ad26.COV2.S was given once, or twice 56 days apart. Overall study results and limits: Vaccine and placebo recipients had comparable breadth of non-spike TCRs. Spike-specific TCR breadth was greater after Ad26.COV2.S than placebo.

Only in-frame clones appear in the TCRdb table, and some are missing; sequencing was by immunoSEQ multiplex PCR. The sample yields over 250,000 clones, 70% to 90% seen once. In the case of this clone: Its cognate antigen is unknown.

Treatment: some 20 received Ad26.COV2.S at low or high dose, single or two shots; several received placebo; per-sample allocation not given. Sampling took place 63 days after the first vaccine or placebo injection. In Boston, the donor was an adult between 18-55 years of age. The material sequenced was peripheral blood, taken in a trial of Ad26.COV2.S vaccine versus placebo. The TCR was taken from a person between 18 and 59 years old who received the Ad26.COV2.S COVID-19 vaccine or a placebo.

The CDR3 loop is CASRLGGAAYEQYF. In DNA, the CDR3 is TGTGCCTCCCGCCTCGGGGGGGCCGCCTACGAGCAGTACTTC. J is TRBJ2-7 and V is TRBV19; 8 nucleotides align to TRBD2. CDR1 and CDR2 from the germline V gene are LNHDA and SQIVND (reference sequence). The CDR3 length is 14 residues. V lost 11 bases to trimming and J lost 2 bases; unmatched junction nucleotides: 11.